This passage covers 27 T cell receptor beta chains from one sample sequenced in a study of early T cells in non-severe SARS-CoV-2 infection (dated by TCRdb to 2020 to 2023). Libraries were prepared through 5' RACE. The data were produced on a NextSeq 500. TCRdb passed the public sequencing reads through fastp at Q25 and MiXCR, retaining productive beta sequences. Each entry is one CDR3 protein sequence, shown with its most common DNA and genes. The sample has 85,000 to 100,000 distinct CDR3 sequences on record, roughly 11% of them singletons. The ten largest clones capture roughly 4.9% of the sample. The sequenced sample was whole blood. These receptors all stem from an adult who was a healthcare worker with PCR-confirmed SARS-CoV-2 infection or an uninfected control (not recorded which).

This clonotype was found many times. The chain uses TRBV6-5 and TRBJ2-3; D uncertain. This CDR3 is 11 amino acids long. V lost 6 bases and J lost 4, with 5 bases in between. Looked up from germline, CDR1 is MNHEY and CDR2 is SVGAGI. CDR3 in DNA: TGTGCCAGCAGGGCTGCAGATACGCAGTATTTT. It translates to CASRAADTQYF.

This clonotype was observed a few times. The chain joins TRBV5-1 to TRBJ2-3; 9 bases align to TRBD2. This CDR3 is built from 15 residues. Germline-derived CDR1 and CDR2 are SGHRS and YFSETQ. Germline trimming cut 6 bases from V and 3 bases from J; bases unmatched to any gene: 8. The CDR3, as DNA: TGCGCCAGCAAGGGCGGGGGGGCCGGTACAGATACGCAGTATTTT. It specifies CASKGGGAGTDTQYF.

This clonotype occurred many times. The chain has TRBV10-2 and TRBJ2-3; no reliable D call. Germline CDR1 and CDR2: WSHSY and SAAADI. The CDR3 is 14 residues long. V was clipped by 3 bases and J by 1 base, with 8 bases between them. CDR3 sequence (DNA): TGCGCCAGCAGTGATCTTAAGGGCACAGATACGCAGTATTTT. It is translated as CASSDLKGTDTQYF.

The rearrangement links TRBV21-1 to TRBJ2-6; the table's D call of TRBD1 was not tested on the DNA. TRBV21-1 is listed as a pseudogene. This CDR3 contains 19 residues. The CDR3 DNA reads TGTGCCAGCAGCGCGGCGAAACAGGGGAAGATTTCTGGGGCCAACGTCCTGACTTTC. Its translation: CASSAAKQGKISGANVLTF.

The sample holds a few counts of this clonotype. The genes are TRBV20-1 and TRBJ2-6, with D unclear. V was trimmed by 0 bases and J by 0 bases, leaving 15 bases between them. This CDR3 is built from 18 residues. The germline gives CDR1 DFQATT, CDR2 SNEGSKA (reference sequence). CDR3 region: CSARDKDRYFSGANVLTF. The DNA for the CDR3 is TGCAGTGCTAGAGATAAAGACCGCTACTTCTCTGGGGCCAACGTCCTGACTTTC.

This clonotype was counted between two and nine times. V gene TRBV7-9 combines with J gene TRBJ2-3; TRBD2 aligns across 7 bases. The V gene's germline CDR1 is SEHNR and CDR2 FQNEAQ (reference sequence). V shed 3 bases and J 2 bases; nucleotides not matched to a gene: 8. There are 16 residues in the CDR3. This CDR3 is CASSFLSGASTDTQYF. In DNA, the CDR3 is TGTGCCAGCAGCTTCCTAAGCGGGGCTTCCACAGATACGCAGTATTTT.

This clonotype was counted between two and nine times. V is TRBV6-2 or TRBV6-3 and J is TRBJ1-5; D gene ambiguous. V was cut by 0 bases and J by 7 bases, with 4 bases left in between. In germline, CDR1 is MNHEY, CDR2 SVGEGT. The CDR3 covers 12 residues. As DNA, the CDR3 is TGTGCCAGCAGTTACTCGACCCAGCCCCAGCATTTT. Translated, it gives CASSYSTQPQHF.

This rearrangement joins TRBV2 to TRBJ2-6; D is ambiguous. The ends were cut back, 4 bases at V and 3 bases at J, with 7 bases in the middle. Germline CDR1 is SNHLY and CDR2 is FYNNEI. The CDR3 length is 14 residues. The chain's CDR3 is CASSGGRGANVLTF. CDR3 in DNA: TGTGCCAGCAGTGGAGGACGTGGGGCCAACGTCCTGACTTTC.

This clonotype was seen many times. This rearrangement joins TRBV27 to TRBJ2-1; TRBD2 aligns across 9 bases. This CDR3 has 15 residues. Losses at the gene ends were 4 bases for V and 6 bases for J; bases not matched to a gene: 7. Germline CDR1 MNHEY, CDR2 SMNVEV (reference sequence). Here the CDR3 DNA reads TGTGCCAGCAGTTCCCCGGGACTAGCTCCCAATGAGCAGTTCTTC. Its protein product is CASSSPGLAPNEQFF.

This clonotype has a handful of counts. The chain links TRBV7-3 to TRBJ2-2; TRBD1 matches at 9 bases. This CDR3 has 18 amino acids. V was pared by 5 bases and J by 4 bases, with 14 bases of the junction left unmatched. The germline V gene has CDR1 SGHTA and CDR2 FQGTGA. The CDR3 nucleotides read TGTGCCAGCAGCCCTTGGGACAGGGCCTCCCAGGGCACCGGGGAGCTGTTTTTT. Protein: CASSPWDRASQGTGELFF.

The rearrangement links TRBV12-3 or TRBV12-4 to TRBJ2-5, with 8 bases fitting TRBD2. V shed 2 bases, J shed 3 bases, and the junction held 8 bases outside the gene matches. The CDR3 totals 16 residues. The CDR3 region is CASSLTRLATKETQYF. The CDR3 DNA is TGTGCCAGCAGTTTAACTCGACTAGCGACGAAAGAGACCCAGTACTTC.

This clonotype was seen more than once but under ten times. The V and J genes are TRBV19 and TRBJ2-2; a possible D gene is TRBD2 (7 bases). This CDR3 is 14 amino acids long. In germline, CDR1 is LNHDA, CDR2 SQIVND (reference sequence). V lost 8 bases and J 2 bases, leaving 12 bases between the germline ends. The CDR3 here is CASQRDINTGELFF. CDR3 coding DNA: TGTGCCAGTCAGCGGGACATCAACACCGGGGAGCTGTTTTTT.

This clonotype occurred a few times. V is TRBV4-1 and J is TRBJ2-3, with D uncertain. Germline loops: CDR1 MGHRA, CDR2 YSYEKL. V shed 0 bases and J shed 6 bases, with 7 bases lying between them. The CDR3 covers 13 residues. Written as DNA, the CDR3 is TGCGCCAGCAGCCAAGATAACGAGGATACGCAGTATTTT. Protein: CASSQDNEDTQYF.

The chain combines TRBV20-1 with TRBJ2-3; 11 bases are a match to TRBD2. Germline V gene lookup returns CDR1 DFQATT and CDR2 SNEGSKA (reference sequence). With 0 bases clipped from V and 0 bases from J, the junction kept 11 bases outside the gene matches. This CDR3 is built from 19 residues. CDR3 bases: TGCAGTGCTAGAGATGTACGACTAGCGGGGTTCGCTAGCACAGATACGCAGTATTTT. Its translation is CSARDVRLAGFASTDTQYF.

CDR3 nucleotide sequence: TGCGCCAGCAGCAGAGTAGTTGAGCAAGAGACCCAGTACTTC. It translates to CASSRVVEQETQYF. The V call is TRBV4-1, the J call TRBJ2-5, with unresolved D. The germline gives CDR1 MGHRA, CDR2 YSYEKL. This CDR3 has 14 amino acids. Trimming stripped 5 bases from V and 2 bases from J, with 12 bases between.

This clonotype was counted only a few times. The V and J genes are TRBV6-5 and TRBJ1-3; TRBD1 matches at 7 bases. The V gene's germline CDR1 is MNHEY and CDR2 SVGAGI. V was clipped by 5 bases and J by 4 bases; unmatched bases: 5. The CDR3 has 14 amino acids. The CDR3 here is CASSPDRVGNTIYF. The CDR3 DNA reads TGTGCCAGCAGTCCAGACAGGGTGGGAAACACCATATATTTT.

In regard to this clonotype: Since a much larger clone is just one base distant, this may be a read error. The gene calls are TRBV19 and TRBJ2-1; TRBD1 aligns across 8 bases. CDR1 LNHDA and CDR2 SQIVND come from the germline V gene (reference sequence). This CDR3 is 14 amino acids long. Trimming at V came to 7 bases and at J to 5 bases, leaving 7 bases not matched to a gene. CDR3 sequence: CASTAGGLHNEQFF. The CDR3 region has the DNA TGTGCCAGTACGGCAGGGGGCCTTCACAATGAGCAGTTCTTC.

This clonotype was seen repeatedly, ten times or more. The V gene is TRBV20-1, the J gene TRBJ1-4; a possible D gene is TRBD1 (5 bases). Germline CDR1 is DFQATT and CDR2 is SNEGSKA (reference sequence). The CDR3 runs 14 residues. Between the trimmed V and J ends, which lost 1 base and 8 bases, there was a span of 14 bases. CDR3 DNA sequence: TGCAGTGCTAGAGCCGGCAGGGTAGGAGAAAAACTGTTTTTT. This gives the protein CSARAGRVGEKLFF.

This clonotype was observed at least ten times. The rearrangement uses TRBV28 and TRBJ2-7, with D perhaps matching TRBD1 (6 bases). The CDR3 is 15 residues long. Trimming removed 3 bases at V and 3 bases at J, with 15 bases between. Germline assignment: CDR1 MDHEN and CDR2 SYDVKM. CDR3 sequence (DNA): TGTGCCAGCAGTTTTAAGTGGGACACGGGCTACGAGCAGTACTTC. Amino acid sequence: CASSFKWDTGYEQYF.

CDR3 loop: CAISARGEGQPQHF. The DNA for the CDR3 is TGTGCCATCAGTGCCAGGGGGGAGGGTCAGCCCCAGCATTTT. The rearrangement uses TRBV10-3 and TRBJ1-5; 7 bases match TRBD1. V lost 4 bases, J lost 6 bases, and 6 bases stayed unmatched. There are 14 residues in the CDR3. Germline loops: CDR1 ENHRY, CDR2 SYGVKD.

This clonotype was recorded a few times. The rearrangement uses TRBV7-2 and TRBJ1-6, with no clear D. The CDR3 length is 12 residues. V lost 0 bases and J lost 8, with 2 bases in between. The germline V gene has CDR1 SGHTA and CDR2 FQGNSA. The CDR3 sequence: CASSLAHSPLHF. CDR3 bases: TGTGCCAGCAGCTTAGCGCATTCACCCCTCCACTTT.

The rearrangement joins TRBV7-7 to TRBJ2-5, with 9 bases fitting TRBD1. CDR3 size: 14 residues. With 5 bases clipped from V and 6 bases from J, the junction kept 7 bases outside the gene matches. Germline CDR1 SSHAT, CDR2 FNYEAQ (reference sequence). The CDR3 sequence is CASSTHRGQKTQYF. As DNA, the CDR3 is TGTGCCAGCAGCACCCACAGGGGGCAAAAGACCCAGTACTTC.

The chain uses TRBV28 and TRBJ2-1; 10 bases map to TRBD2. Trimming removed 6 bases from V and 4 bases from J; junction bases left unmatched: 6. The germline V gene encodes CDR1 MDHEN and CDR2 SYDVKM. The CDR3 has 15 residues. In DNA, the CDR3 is TGTGCCAGCAGGTCCGGGACTAGCGCTTACAATGAGCAGTTCTTC. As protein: CASRSGTSAYNEQFF.

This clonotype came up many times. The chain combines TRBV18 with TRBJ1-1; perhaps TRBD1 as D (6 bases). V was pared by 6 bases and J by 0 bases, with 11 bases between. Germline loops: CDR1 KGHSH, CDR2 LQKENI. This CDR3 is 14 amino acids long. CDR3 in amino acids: CASSPDRMNTEAFF. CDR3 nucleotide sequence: TGTGCCAGCTCTCCGGACAGAATGAACACTGAAGCTTTCTTT.

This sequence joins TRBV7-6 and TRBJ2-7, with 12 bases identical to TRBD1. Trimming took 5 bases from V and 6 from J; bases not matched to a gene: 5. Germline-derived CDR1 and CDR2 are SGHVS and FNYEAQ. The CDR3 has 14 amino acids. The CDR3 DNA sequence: TGTGCCAGCAGCCCCCAGGGACAGGGGGCCGAGCAGTACTTC. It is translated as CASSPQGQGAEQYF. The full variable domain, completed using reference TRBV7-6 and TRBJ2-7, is GAGVSQSPRYKVTKRGQDVALRCDPISGHVSLYWYRQALGQGPEFLTYFNYEAQQDKSGLPNDRFSAERPEGSISTLTIQRTEQRDSAMYRCASSPQGQGAEQYFGPGTRLTVT.

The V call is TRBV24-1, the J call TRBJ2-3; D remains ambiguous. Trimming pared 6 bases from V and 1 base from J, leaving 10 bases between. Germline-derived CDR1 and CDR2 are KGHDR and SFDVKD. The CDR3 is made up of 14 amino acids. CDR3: CATSYGGGTDTQYF. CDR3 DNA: TGTGCCACCAGTTACGGCGGTGGCACAGATACGCAGTATTTT.

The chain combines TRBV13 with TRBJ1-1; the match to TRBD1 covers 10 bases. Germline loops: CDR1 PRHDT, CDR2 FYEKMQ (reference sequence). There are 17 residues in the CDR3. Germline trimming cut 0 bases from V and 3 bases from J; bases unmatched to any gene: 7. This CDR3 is CASSLGPRQGAHTEAFF. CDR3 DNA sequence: TGTGCCAGCAGCTTAGGCCCCAGACAGGGGGCTCACACTGAAGCTTTCTTT.